The present T cell receptor (beta chain) was sequenced within a study of control samples from healthy donors and cancer patients. Germline loops: CDR1 LNHDA, CDR2 SQIVND (reference sequence). The CDR3 has 16 residues. With 7 bases removed from V and 3 bases from J, the gap between germline ends came to 16 bases. TCRdb keeps only in-frame clones here, not all; method: immunoSEQ multiplex PCR. Among roughly 100,000 clones listed, 92% were seen once. Sequencing was performed on blood. This clonotype was sampled from a woman aged 18-29 years in good health. The chain recombines TRBV19 with TRBJ2-6; no reliable D call. The CDR3 nucleotides are TGTGCCAGTATAGGGATGGAGATTGTTGGGGCCAACGTCCTGACTTTC. Residues: CASIGMEIVGANVLTF.